Below are 25 T cell receptor beta chains sequenced from a single sample in a study of T-cell reconstitution after alpha-beta-depleted transplantation in children. The TCRbeta library was prepared with unique molecular identifiers. TCRdb passed the PCR reads through MiXCR, listing each CDR3 protein once. The data show hundreds of thousands of distinct CDR3 sequences, roughly 8.2% seen once. The input for sequencing was PBMCs, mostly from graft donor cells, taken 180 days after TCRalphabeta/CD19-depleted stem cell transplant. These receptors all come from a male patient younger than 18 who had a stem cell transplant for acute lymphoblastic leukemia, so the T cells may come from the graft donor.

This clonotype was recorded many times. This chain connects TRBV5-1 to TRBJ1-5; possible D gene TRBD1, 5 bases. This CDR3 has 14 amino acids. The V end lost 0 bases, the J end lost 6 bases, and 10 bases lay between the germline ends. Germline CDR1 reads SGHRS; CDR2 reads YFSETQ. The CDR3 loop is CASSLDGGGQPQHF. The CDR3 nucleotides are TGCGCCAGCAGCTTGGATGGGGGGGGTCAGCCCCAGCATTTT.

This clonotype was counted many times. V usage is TRBV11-2 and J usage is TRBJ2-7; D unclear. The germline gives CDR1 SGHAT, CDR2 FQNNGV. This CDR3 spans 14 amino acids. V was clipped by 4 bases and J by 4 bases, with 14 bases between them. CDR3 sequence reads: CASSSPSFGYEQYF. Here the CDR3 DNA reads TGTGCCAGCAGCTCCCCCTCTTTCGGGTACGAGCAGTACTTC.

This clonotype was observed at least ten times. This sequence joins TRBV28 and TRBJ1-2; D unclear. The V gene lost 6 bases and the J gene lost 4 bases, with 6 bases spanning the gap. This CDR3 is 11 amino acids long. The germline gives CDR1 MDHEN, CDR2 SYDVKM. CDR3 sequence reads: CASRLSYGYTF. For the CDR3, the DNA is TGTGCCAGCAGACTCAGCTATGGCTACACCTTC.

The chain joins TRBV6-6 to TRBJ2-1, with 9 bases lining up with TRBD2. The CDR3 has 12 residues. V was pared by 8 bases and J by 9 bases, with 5 bases of the junction left unmatched. Germline V CDR1 and CDR2: MNHNY, SVGAGI (reference sequence). DNA of the CDR3: TGTGCCAGCGGGCGGGAGGGCGCTGAGCAGTTCTTC. It yields the protein CASGREGAEQFF.

This clonotype has a handful of counts. This sequence joins TRBV28 and TRBJ2-7, with TRBD2 matching 7 bases. The V and J ends lost 8 bases and 2 bases, in that order; junction bases with no gene match: 6. This CDR3 contains 13 residues. The germline CDR1 and CDR2 sequences are MDHEN and SYDVKM. CDR3 bases: TGTGCCAGCCTGGGGGGGGGGACCTACGAGCAGTACTTC. It encodes CASLGGGTYEQYF. Filled out from reference TRBV28 and TRBJ2-7, the complete variable domain reads DVKVTQSSRYLVKRTGEKVFLECVQDMDHENMFWYRQDPGLGLRLIYFSYDVKMKEKGDIPEGYSVSREKKERFSLILESASTNQTSMYLCASLGGGTYEQYFGPGTRLTVT.

This clonotype was picked up many times. The V and J genes are TRBV19 and TRBJ2-1, with D perhaps matching TRBD2 (5 bases). Trimming left V 4 bases short and J 7 bases short, with 17 bases between. The CDR3 consists of 15 residues. Per the germline V gene, CDR1 is LNHDA and CDR2 is SQIVND (reference sequence). In nucleotides, the CDR3 is TGTGCCAGTAGTAAAGTAAGCGGTGGCCTGAATGAGCAGTTCTTC. This translates into CASSKVSGGLNEQFF.

Points on this clonotype: A read error may explain this, as a much larger clone is one base away. The V and J genes are TRBV28 and TRBJ2-2; 8 bases match TRBD2. V gave up 8 bases and J gave up 6 bases; unmatched junction bases: 5. CDR3 length equals 13 residues. The germline V gene encodes CDR1 MDHEN and CDR2 SYDVKM. The CDR3, as DNA: TGTGCCAGCTTAGCGGGGCACGCCGGGGAGCTGTTTTTT. It yields the protein CASLAGHAGELFF.

This clonotype was recorded only once. V gene TRBV5-6 combines with J gene TRBJ2-7; D not resolved. V shed 1 base and J shed 3 bases, with 17 bases lying between them. The CDR3 is 16 amino acids. CDR1 is SGHDT and CDR2 is YYEEEE in the germline V gene. CDR3 amino acids: CASSLWSLQNSYEQYF. For the CDR3, the DNA is TGTGCCAGCAGCTTGTGGTCATTGCAAAACAGCTACGAGCAGTACTTC.

This clonotype was observed at least ten times. The rearrangement uses TRBV20-1 and TRBJ1-6, with 9 bases lining up with TRBD1. CDR1 is DFQATT and CDR2 is SNEGSKA in the germline V gene (reference sequence). V shed 3 bases, J shed 7 bases, and the junction held 7 bases outside the gene matches. The CDR3 extends over 15 amino acids. The CDR3 DNA is TGCAGTGCTAGGCCGACCGGGACAGGGAATTCACCCCTCCACTTT. Translation gives CSARPTGTGNSPLHF.

This clonotype was observed at least ten times. V is TRBV10-3 and J is TRBJ2-7; 8 nucleotides line up with TRBD1. The CDR3 contains 14 residues. Looked up from germline, CDR1 is ENHRY and CDR2 is SYGVKD. The J segment lost 1 base and the V segment lost 7 bases, leaving 6 bases of the junction unmatched. CDR3 sequence reads: CAIMADRVSYEQYF. As DNA, the CDR3 is TGTGCCATCATGGCGGACAGGGTATCCTACGAGCAGTACTTC.

This clonotype was counted ten times or more. This chain joins TRBV3-1 and TRBJ2-7; D assignment may be TRBD1 or TRBD2 (5 bases each). This CDR3 spans 16 amino acids. Per germline, CDR1 LGHDT and CDR2 YNNKEL (reference sequence). Trimming cost V 2 bases and J 4 bases, with 18 bases left between them. Written as DNA, the CDR3 is TGTGCCAGCAGCCAACGAATCCGGGACGGCCCTTACGAGCAGTACTTC. Protein: CASSQRIRDGPYEQYF.

This clonotype was detected ten times or more. The chain carries TRBV2 and TRBJ2-7; 8 nucleotides align to TRBD1. The CDR3 totals 13 residues. The V gene's germline CDR1 is SNHLY and CDR2 FYNNEI. Trimming at V came to 8 bases and at J to 4 bases, leaving 7 bases not matched to a gene. CDR3 nucleotide sequence: TGTGCCAGCGGGGGGACAGGAAAGTACGAGCAGTACTTC. Translating it yields CASGGTGKYEQYF.

This clonotype has ten or more counts. The rearrangement uses TRBV21-1 and TRBJ2-6; the table's TRBD1 call for D was not verified on the DNA. TRBV21-1 is a documented pseudogene. The CDR3 loop spans 18 amino acids. The CDR3 reads CASSKENRTCSGANVLTF. The CDR3 coding sequence is TGTGCCAGCAGCAAAGAGAACAGGACCTGCTCTGGGGCCAACGTCCTGACTTTC.

Details on this clonotype: Since the CDR3 does not end with the conserved phenylalanine or tryptophan, this likely comes from a read error. The chain combines TRBV12-3 or TRBV12-4 with TRBJ2-3; D call uncertain. CDR3 size: 15 residues. The V gene lost 5 bases and the J gene lost 3 bases, with 15 bases spanning the gap. The CDR3 is CASSPSSVTTDTQYV. In DNA, the CDR3 is TGTGCCAGCAGTCCGTCGTCAGTAACTACAGATACGCAGTATGTT.

This clonotype was detected many times. The V and J genes are TRBV20-1 and TRBJ2-1; D perhaps matches TRBD2 (5 bases). Germline CDR1 reads DFQATT; CDR2 reads SNEGSKA (reference sequence). This CDR3 is built from 15 residues. Written as DNA, the CDR3 is TGCAGCCGACTGGCGGGTTCCTCGCTCGACAATGAGCAGTTCTTC. Residues: CSRLAGSSLDNEQFF.

This clonotype was counted ten times or more. This rearrangement joins TRBV20-1 to TRBJ1-5; 9 nucleotides align to TRBD1. The CDR3 extends over 14 amino acids. In germline, CDR1 is DFQATT, CDR2 SNEGSKA (reference sequence). V was clipped by 5 bases and J by 3 bases; unmatched bases: 5. The CDR3 DNA follows: TGCAGTGCTTCCGGGACAGGGTCCAATCAGCCCCAGCATTTT. Translating gives CSASGTGSNQPQHF.

This clonotype turned up a few times. CDR3 sequence (DNA): TGTGCCAGCAGCCCCCACAGGGGCGGGGGGGAGACCCAGTACTTC. This sequence encodes CASSPHRGGGETQYF. The V gene is TRBV12-3 or TRBV12-4, the J gene TRBJ2-5, with D possibly being TRBD2 (8 bases). This CDR3 has 15 residues. V was clipped by 6 bases and J by 5 bases, with 19 bases between them.

This clonotype was detected ten times or more. The genes are TRBV27 and TRBJ2-7; no firm D call. Germline CDR1 and CDR2: MNHEY and SMNVEV (reference sequence). With 3 bases removed from V and 3 bases from J, the gap between germline ends came to 15 bases. The CDR3 consists of 15 residues. For the CDR3, the DNA is TGTGCCAGCAGTTTCGCGGCAGGCCGTAACTACGAGCAGTACTTC. This sequence encodes CASSFAAGRNYEQYF.

This clonotype was observed at least ten times. The genes are TRBV20-1 and TRBJ2-1; D remains ambiguous. The ends were cut back, 0 bases at V and 0 bases at J, with 12 bases in the middle. Germline CDR1 DFQATT, CDR2 SNEGSKA (reference sequence). CDR3 length equals 16 residues. The CDR3 reads CSARDPGGSSYNEQFF. The CDR3 DNA reads TGCAGTGCTAGAGATCCAGGCGGTAGCTCCTACAATGAGCAGTTCTTC.

This clonotype was observed at least ten times. The chain joins TRBV19 to TRBJ2-1; D remains ambiguous. Germline V gene sequence: CDR1 LNHDA, CDR2 SQIVND (reference sequence). The CDR3 extends over 14 amino acids. V was pared by 0 bases and J by 0 bases, with 3 bases between. Here the CDR3 reads CASSIDASYNEQFF. The CDR3 DNA sequence: TGTGCCAGTAGTATAGACGCCTCCTACAATGAGCAGTTCTTC. Filled out from reference TRBV19 and TRBJ2-1, the complete variable domain reads DGGITQSPKYLFRKEGQNVTLSCEQNLNHDAMYWYRQDPGQGLRLIYYSQIVNDFQKGDIAEGYSVSREKKESFPLTVTSAQKNPTAFYLCASSIDASYNEQFFGPGTRLTVL.

This clonotype was recorded many times. The genes are TRBV13 and TRBJ1-3; the D gene is possibly TRBD1 (5 bases). The V end was cut by 2 bases, the J end by 4 bases, with 12 bases between. The CDR3 runs to 15 residues. Germline V CDR1 and CDR2: PRHDT, FYEKMQ (reference sequence). CDR3: CASSLIGTLGNTIYF. The CDR3 bases are TGTGCCAGCAGCTTAATCGGGACCCTCGGAAACACCATATATTTT. Together with reference TRBV13 and TRBJ1-3, the CDR3 gives the full variable domain: AAGVIQSPRHLIKEKRETATLKCYPIPRHDTVYWYQQGPGQDPQFLISFYEKMQSDKGSIPDRFSAQQFSDYHSELNMSSLELGDSALYFCASSLIGTLGNTIYFGEGSWLTVV.

This clonotype was detected many times. V usage is TRBV9 and J usage is TRBJ2-1; D unclear. The ends were cut back, 0 bases at V and 0 bases at J, with 10 bases in the middle. The V gene's germline CDR1 is SGDLS and CDR2 YYNGEE. The CDR3 spans 16 residues. The DNA of the CDR3 is TGTGCCAGCAGCGTAGGGCCTCCTAGCTCCTACAATGAGCAGTTCTTC. It translates to CASSVGPPSSYNEQFF.

There are many counts of this clonotype. V and J are TRBV6-2 or TRBV6-3 and TRBJ2-2; tentatively, D is TRBD2 (7 bases). The CDR3 contains 14 residues. In germline, CDR1 is MNHEY, CDR2 SVGEGT. Trimming removed 5 bases at V and 10 bases at J, with 17 bases between. For the CDR3, the DNA is TGTGCCAGCAGTCGGGGGGCTTACGTTCAGGAGCTGTTTTTT. This sequence encodes CASSRGAYVQELFF.

The table lists this clonotype with a count of one. The chain is built from TRBV5-6 and TRBJ1-2; D remains unclear. The CDR3 covers 15 residues. Germline values: CDR1 SGHDT, CDR2 YYEEEE. V was shortened by 2 bases and J by 4 bases, with 15 bases between the two germline ends. In nucleotides, the CDR3 is TGTGCCAGCAGCTTTTCGGGGATCCTATTCTATGGCTACACCTTC. Residues: CASSFSGILFYGYTF.

This clonotype showed up many times. The genes are TRBV3-1 and TRBJ1-5; D is unclear. Germline V gene lookup returns CDR1 LGHDT and CDR2 YNNKEL (reference sequence). The CDR3 length is 14 residues. Trimming shortened V by 2 bases and J by 2 bases, and 7 bases separated the two germline ends. The CDR3 nucleotides are TGTGCCAGCAGCCAACTGGGCGGCAATCAGCCCCAGCATTTT. Translation: CASSQLGGNQPQHF.